This TCR beta chain was found in a study of T cell repertoires in cytomegalovirus infection. This CDR3 has 20 residues. V dropped 5 bases and J dropped 0; count of bases not matched to a gene: 12. CDR1 is SGHTA, CDR2 FQGNSA, per germline. TCRdb processed the reads anew with MiXCR; each CDR3 protein has one entry. The profile shows 600,000 to 700,000 distinct CDR3 sequences, about 30% of them singletons. In its sample, this clonotype was seen a few times. The antigen remains undetermined. The sequencing here drew on cultured PBMCs, taken from culture after CMV antigen stimulation. The J gene is TRBJ2-4, the V gene TRBV7-2; 14 bases align to TRBD2. The clonotype comes from a human donor in good health (CMV status not recorded). Some clones in this sample may be carry-over from other donors' samples. The DNA of the CDR3 is TGTGCCAGCAGCCCGGACGAGGGGACTAGCGGGAGCGTAGCCAAAAACATTCAGTACTTC. It specifies CASSPDEGTSGSVAKNIQYF.